A selection of T cell receptor beta chains follows, all from one sample in a study of T-cell reconstitution after alpha-beta-depleted transplantation in children. TCRdb reanalysed the PCR reads using MiXCR and keeps one entry per CDR3 protein. Among hundreds of thousands of distinct CDR3 sequences, around 16% were seen once, and the ten largest hold 0.8% to 1.1%. The sample in question was PBMCs from the stem cell graft donor, obtained from the stem cell graft. The receptors here all came from a human donor who donated a stem cell graft to a child with acute myeloid leukemia. CDR3s include the opening cysteine and the closing phenylalanine or tryptophan. A D gene is named only where the DNA matches it firmly. Size values are once, few and many counts, or a class for expanded clones, and some rows have none.

>TRBV12-5|15|TRBJ1-5|-|few
CASVPPDRLGQPQHF
TGTGCTAGTGTGCCCCCCGACAGGTTGGGACAGCCCCAGCATTTT
>TRBV7-2|16|TRBJ2-7|-|-
CASSLGRGGPRYEQYF
TGTGCCAGCAGCCTAGGAAGGGGGGGGCCTCGTTACGAGCAGTACTTC
>TRBV6-5|17|TRBJ2-7|TRBD2|few
CASSSLERGRVPVEQYF
TGTGCCAGCAGCTCCCTCGAGCGGGGACGGGTCCCGGTCGAGCAGTACTTC
>TRBV12-3/TRBV12-4|13|TRBJ2-1|TRBD2|many
CASRSGIRNEQFF
TGTGCCAGCAGAAGCGGGATACGGAATGAGCAGTTCTTC
>TRBV20-1|14|TRBJ1-4|-|few
CSARVGTPDEKLFF
TGCAGTGCTAGGGTGGGGACGCCGGACGAAAAACTGTTTTTT
>TRBV12-3/TRBV12-4|14|TRBJ1-2|-|many
CASSRRTANYGYTF
TGTGCCAGCAGTCGACGAACTGCTAACTATGGCTACACCTTC
>TRBV15|16|TRBJ2-1|-|few
CATSRDRSGSYNEQFF
TGTGCCACCAGCAGAGATAGGAGCGGCTCCTACAATGAGCAGTTCTTC
>TRBV20-1|15|TRBJ2-2|TRBD1|few
CSARDKLQGTGELFF
TGCAGTGCTAGAGATAAACTACAGGGGACCGGGGAGCTGTTTTTT
>TRBV12-3/TRBV12-4|13|TRBJ1-2|-|few
CASNPVAGTGYTF
TGTGCCAGCAATCCAGTCGCCGGAACGGGCTACACCTTC
>TRBV6-5|17|TRBJ1-1|-|few
CASSYSRRTLGNTEAFF
TGTGCCAGCAGTTACTCGAGGCGTACCCTGGGAAACACTGAAGCTTTCTTT
>TRBV20-1|14|TRBJ2-5|-|many
CSARDGYEGKTQYF
TGCAGTGCTAGAGATGGTTACGAGGGGAAGACCCAGTACTTC
>TRBV9|14|TRBJ1-2|TRBD1|many
CASSFRQGIGGYTF
TGTGCCAGCAGCTTCCGACAGGGGATCGGCGGCTACACCTTC
>TRBV25-1|14|TRBJ2-3|TRBD2|-
CASSIAGPTDTQYF
TGTGCCAGCAGTATAGCGGGGCCTACAGATACGCAGTATTTT
>TRBV7-2|15|TRBJ2-5|-|-
CASSLGVGWAETQYF
TGTGCCAGCAGCTTGGGGGTGGGTTGGGCAGAGACCCAGTACTTC
>TRBV20-1|14|TRBJ2-3|TRBD1|many
CSARNGQGQDTQYF
TGCAGTGCTAGAAACGGACAGGGACAAGATACGCAGTATTTT
>TRBV7-2|16|TRBJ2-7|TRBD1|-
CASSLIPTGGGYEQYF
TGTGCCAGCAGCTTAATCCCGACAGGGGGCGGCTACGAGCAGTACTTC
>TRBV14|17|TRBJ2-2|-|-
CASSPGRVRGAPGELFF
TGTGCCAGCAGCCCAGGAAGAGTAAGGGGCGCGCCCGGGGAGCTGTTTTTT
>TRBV7-8|15|TRBJ2-7|-|few
CASSLLPGSHYEQYF
TGTGCCAGCAGCTTACTCCCAGGCTCCCACTACGAGCAGTACTTC
>TRBV6-1|14|TRBJ1-5|-|many
CASSRGPLNQPQHF
TGTGCCAGCAGCAGGGGACCCCTCAATCAGCCCCAGCATTTT
>TRBV20-1|16|TRBJ2-3|TRBD2|many
CSAPRSGGVSTDTQYF
TGCAGTGCTCCTCGAAGCGGGGGGGTTAGCACAGATACGCAGTATTTT
>TRBV7-8|15|TRBJ1-5|-|few
CASSPGTVLNQPQHF
TGTGCCAGCAGCCCCGGCACGGTACTCAATCAGCCCCAGCATTTT
>TRBV12-3/TRBV12-4|14|TRBJ2-1|TRBD2|many
CASSFGLAENEQFF
TGTGCCAGCAGTTTTGGACTAGCGGAAAATGAGCAGTTCTTC
>TRBV12-3/TRBV12-4|13|TRBJ2-3|-|-
CASSLIYPDTQYF
TGTGCCAGCAGTTTGATCTACCCAGATACGCAGTATTTT
>TRBV20-1|13|TRBJ2-1|-|many
CSAGGLGGDEQFF
TGCAGTGCTGGGGGATTAGGGGGGGATGAGCAGTTCTTC
>TRBV12-3/TRBV12-4|19|TRBJ1-5|-|few
CASSLAQRGFAPSNQPQHF
TGTGCCAGCAGTTTAGCGCAAAGAGGCTTCGCGCCCAGCAATCAGCCCCAGCATTTT
>TRBV7-2|15|TRBJ2-1|TRBD2|many
CASSSIAGGRAEQFF
TGTGCCAGCAGCTCGATAGCGGGGGGGCGTGCTGAGCAGTTCTTC
>TRBV25-1|14|TRBJ2-1|TRBD2|many
CASREAGGYNEQFF
TGTGCCAGCAGAGAGGCGGGGGGATACAATGAGCAGTTCTTC
>TRBV20-1|18|TRBJ2-3|TRBD2|-
CSAPEAPAGVSYTDTQYF
TGCAGTGCCCCGGAGGCCCCTGCGGGGGTTAGTTATACAGATACGCAGTATTTT
>TRBV2|13|TRBJ1-2|-|few
CAPPSVLHYGYTF
TGTGCCCCACCATCAGTACTTCACTATGGCTACACCTTC
>TRBV7-9|14|TRBJ2-5|-|few
CASSLARIQETQYF
TGTGCCAGCAGCTTAGCCAGAATCCAAGAGACCCAGTACTTC
>TRBV5-1|15|TRBJ2-1|TRBD2|few
CASRTSGGSYNEQFF
TGCGCCAGCAGAACTAGCGGGGGGTCCTACAATGAGCAGTTCTTC
>TRBV12-3/TRBV12-4|16|TRBJ1-5|-|-
CASSFQDRAPNQPQHF
TGTGCCAGCAGTTTTCAGGACAGAGCACCCAATCAGCCCCAGCATTTT
>TRBV27|17|TRBJ1-5|-|-
CASSPGRPQESNQPQHF
TGTGCCAGCAGCCCGGGACGGCCCCAGGAGAGCAATCAGCCCCAGCATTTT
>TRBV6-1|14|TRBJ1-2|-|-
CASSEARANYGYTF
TGTGCCAGCAGTGAAGCGCGCGCAAACTATGGCTACACCTTC
>TRBV27|16|TRBJ1-2|-|-
CASSPVGGGVAGGYTF
TGTGCCAGCAGTCCCGTGGGCGGGGGTGTAGCAGGTGGCTACACCTTC
>TRBV5-1|14|TRBJ2-1|TRBD2|-
CASSLESRGVEQFF
TGCGCCAGCAGCTTGGAGTCGCGGGGGGTGGAGCAGTTCTTC
>TRBV7-2|14|TRBJ1-2|-|-
CASSLQGGGRGYTF
TGTGCCAGCAGCTTACAGGGAGGAGGAAGGGGCTACACCTTC
>TRBV20-1|16|TRBJ2-1|TRBD2|many
CSASGLAGFSYNEQFF
TGCAGTGCTAGTGGCCTAGCGGGCTTCTCCTACAATGAGCAGTTCTTC
>TRBV5-6|14|TRBJ2-1|TRBD1|many
CASSSGQGHNEQFF
TGTGCCAGCAGCTCGGGACAGGGGCACAATGAGCAGTTCTTC
>TRBV20-1|15|TRBJ1-5|-|few
CSARVGRAGNQPQHF
TGCAGTGCTAGAGTCGGCAGGGCCGGCAATCAGCCCCAGCATTTT
>TRBV5-6|15|TRBJ1-5|-|-
CASSSGLGGYQPQHF
TGTGCCAGCAGCTCGGGTTTGGGGGGCTATCAGCCCCAGCATTTT
>TRBV29-1|12|TRBJ1-2|-|-
CSVVGPGGGYTF
TGCAGCGTTGTGGGGCCCGGAGGAGGCTACACCTTC
>TRBV7-2|15|TRBJ1-2|TRBD1|-
CASSLGGQGGHGYTF
TGTGCCAGCAGCTTAGGGGGACAGGGGGGACATGGCTACACCTTC
>TRBV7-9|12|TRBJ2-7|-|-
CASRAKGDEQYF
TGTGCCAGCCGAGCTAAGGGTGACGAGCAGTACTTC
>TRBV9|13|TRBJ2-3|-|many
CASSDTSTDTQYF
TGTGCCAGCAGCGATACCAGCACAGATACGCAGTATTTT